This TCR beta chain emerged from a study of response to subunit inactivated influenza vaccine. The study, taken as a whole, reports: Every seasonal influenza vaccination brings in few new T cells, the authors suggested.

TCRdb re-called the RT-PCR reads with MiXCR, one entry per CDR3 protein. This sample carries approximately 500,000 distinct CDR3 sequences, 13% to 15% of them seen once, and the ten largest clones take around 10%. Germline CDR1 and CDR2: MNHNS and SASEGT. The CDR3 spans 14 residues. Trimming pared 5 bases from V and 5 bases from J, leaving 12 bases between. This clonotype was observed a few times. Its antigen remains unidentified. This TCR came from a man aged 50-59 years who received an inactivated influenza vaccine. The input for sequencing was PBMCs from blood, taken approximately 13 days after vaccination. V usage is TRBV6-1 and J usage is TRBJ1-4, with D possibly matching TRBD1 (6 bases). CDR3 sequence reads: CASSHGGGNEKLFF. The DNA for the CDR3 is TGTGCCAGCAGTCATGGAGGGGGAAATGAAAAACTGTTTTTT.